Given below is one T cell receptor (beta chain) in context. Its recognized antigen is unknown. The sample holds no much larger clone one base away, and base qualities are not on file. The cohort consisted of some 670 healthy bone marrow donors. At the time of sampling, all cohort members were nominally healthy, though unrecorded immune exposures were likely present. The donor tested CMV seropositive and was one of the 289 seropositive cohort members. Every donor gave a peripheral blood sample, and the peripheral blood mononuclear cells from that sample were used for TCR beta sequencing. Genomic DNA was extracted from the blood cell samples with the Qiagen DNeasy Blood Extraction Kit. The library came from the immunoSEQ multiplex PCR assay. For the multiplex PCR, a mixture combining 60 forward primers for TCR Vbeta segments and 13 reverse primers for TCR Jbeta segments was used. Amplification of the CDR3 region of rearranged TCR beta genes was performed with a multiplex PCR assay on genomic DNA. Amplified TCR beta libraries were sequenced as 87-base-pair reads on the Illumina HiSeq System. For the original study's pipeline: In a later analysis, tens of millions of unique TCR beta chains were counted across the roughly 610 repertoires, and roughly 10 million of these chains were shared by at least two donors. Raw reads were error-corrected and collapsed into unique sequences with a nearest-neighbor algorithm that merged closely related sequences to remove PCR and sequencing errors. CDR3 sequences were aligned to IMGT reference sequences to assign V, D and J gene segments. For a sequence to be retained, a match of at least six nucleotides to both a V gene segment and a J gene segment was required. A rearrangement was called productive if the CDR3 had no stop codons and remained in frame with V and J, and every other rearrangement was called non-productive. CDR3 was defined by IMGT convention, running from the second conserved V-encoded cysteine to the conserved J-encoded phenylalanine. In an earlier analysis of around 570 of the donors, sequences lacking an unambiguous match to a single V gene segment were excluded. In an earlier analysis of about 590 of the donors, a V segment was called functional when productive rearrangements were above 56.7%, and segregating when the standard deviation between donors exceeded 5%. To diagnose cytomegalovirus status from the catalog of TCR beta chain sequences, a statistical classification framework was built. In a later analysis, V and J genes were assigned by comparing TCR nucleotide sequences against IMGT/GENE-DB human TR gene sequences. The TCRdist pipeline was used in a later analysis to assign CDR3 sequences and most-parsimonious VDJ recombination scenarios. A later analysis defined each TCR beta chain by its CDR3 amino acid sequence plus V-gene family, and excluded reads lacking a unique V-gene family. As a way to deal with suspected cross-contamination and a sequencing artifact, a later analysis dropped hundreds of nucleotide sequences that were highly shared and had low generation probability. In a later analysis, a clonal expansion index was calculated for each public chain from normalized within-repertoire ranks of inferred template counts. In a later analysis, generation probabilities were computed using a VDJ recombination model fitted to out-of-frame rearrangements, and the results were checked against IGoR. In a later analysis, TCR-TCR, TCR-HLA and TCR-CMV co-occurrence was scored with hypergeometric tests, and a repertoire-size bias correction was applied to TCR pairs. To estimate false discovery rates, a later analysis permuted the HLA or CMV assignments 20 times. In a later analysis, co-occurring TCRs were grouped using DBSCAN, with TCRdist sequence similarity added in when clustering inside HLA-allele-positive subsets. Co-occurrence clustering excluded repertoires with fewer than 30,000 or more than 120,000 public chains, plus five with anomalous nucleotide sharing. Here the immuneACCESS table is served through TCRdb, limited to in-frame sequences with V and J called. Missing clones are a known gap in these copies; in checked studies unresolved V genes cover under half, and the rest lacks a known reason. For V, J and clone size, that table is used; D and trimming come from the DNA. Across this sample there are fewer than 150,000 clones, with about 78% seen only once. Approximately 8.2% of the sample belongs to the ten largest clones.

The data originate from a study of cytomegalovirus exposure and HLA in healthy donors (dated by TCRdb to the late 2010s). General notes on the study: An earlier analysis of approximately 600 of the donors reported 250 to 300 Gb of sequence data and around 110 million unique TCR beta sequences from approximately 180 million T cells. Donor age, sex, ethnicity and CMV serostatus were compiled together with the repertoire data. Both class I and class II loci were covered by HLA typing, at four-digit resolution. An earlier analysis of 587 of the donors applied high-throughput TCR beta sequencing to assess whether each TCR beta V gene segment acted as functional or pseudogenic. The study profiled the T cell repertoires of 500 to 800 subjects by immunosequencing and related them to cytomegalovirus serostatus. Of the roughly 400 genotyped donors, over 80% were placed in the genetic ancestry cluster associated with self-reported Caucasian donors. Rather than drawing on any new phenotypic data, the later analysis identified candidate immune exposures from TCR beta sequences and the way those sequences occurred across donors. Among some 410 genotyped donors of the cohort, an average of roughly 240,000 unique TCR beta nucleotide sequences were sequenced per donor, around 20% of them non-productive. The study was designed to test whether signatures of past pathogen exposure could be identified by cataloging public T cell receptors. A later genetic analysis used genome-wide SNP genotypes for about 65% of the roughly 700 donors, treating that subset as a discovery cohort. All discovery cohort repertoires had been generated using a single sequencing platform. An early release that covered 500 to 800 HLA-typed donors contained 300 to 350 gigabases of sequencing data and about 84 million unique TCR sequences. Roughly five DR-DQ haplotypes were handled as single units for association and clustering, since linkage in the cohort was strong. The number of donors typed differed by locus, with about 620-630 for A, B, C, DRB1 and DQB1, over 500 for DQA1, approximately 570 for DPA1, and under 490 for DPB1. To predict cytomegalovirus infection status, the study brought together high-throughput TCR immunosequencing, statistical association of individual TCRs with disease status, and machine learning. A separate validation cohort of 100 to 150 different subjects was used in addition to the roughly 720-subject first cohort. A later analysis re-examined previously published TCR beta repertoires from 610 or so donors and added high-resolution HLA genotyping to investigate patterns of TCR occurrence.

What the research found in general, with its limitations: Three of the identified cytomegalovirus-associated TCR beta chains were confirmed in vitro to be specific for cytomegalovirus antigens. Cytomegalovirus status was reported to be diagnosed by the classifier with high specificity and sensitivity in both the original and validation cohorts. A later analysis found that most CMV-associated TCR beta chains appeared HLA-restricted, with HLA associations seemingly driven largely by CMV exposure. A group of highly shared sequence variants was considered likely to be a technical artifact of the sequencing pipeline. Several of the top co-occurrence clusters appeared to be linked to parvovirus B19, influenza, CMV and Epstein-Barr virus, according to a later analysis. Compared with the roughly 600-donor mean, donors in an Asian-associated ancestry cluster had fewer N-insertions in productive TCRs, according to a later genetic analysis. The study listed 164 TCR beta chains as associated with cytomegalovirus. Linkage disequilibrium might explain the correlated functional status among segregating V segments, but an unknown experimental factor could not be ruled out. At a false discovery rate of 0.05, a later analysis linked some 17,000 TCR beta sequences to specific HLA alleles. A later genetic analysis associated a missense DCLRE1C variant with V-gene and J-gene trimming of TCR beta chains, and an independent cohort replicated the association. Because counts were too low, around 17 rarely observed V segments, including chromosome 9 orphons, were left out of the earlier analysis of 587 of the donors. Sequencing depth was assumed to be roughly uniform across donors in the presence/absence analyses, though that assumption may not hold. The 87-base-pair reads could not distinguish some IMGT-functional V segments, including TRBV6-2 and TRBV6-3, so those segments were excluded. The only immune exposure information available for the cohort was CMV serostatus. It was suggested by the authors that the approach could potentially be generalized to other disease states and immunological phenotypes. Only TCR beta chains were sequenced in this cohort, and the absence of alpha or paired-chain data limited detectable features. A further reported finding was that TCR beta sequences accurately predicted the HLA-A and HLA-B alleles for most subjects in the first cohort. Across donors, most TCR sequences were observed very rarely, whereas some public TCRs were present in many individuals. When HLA alleles, especially DR and DQ, strongly co-occurred, TCR associations were difficult to assign to individual alleles. According to a later analysis, TCR association rates differed among HLA loci, with DRB1 alleles showing the most associated TCRs and HLA-C alleles showing the fewest. Broadly in line with IMGT annotations, most TCR beta V segments showed up in productive rearrangements about 87% or about 30% of the time in an earlier analysis of 587 of the donors. Because HLA typing was unavailable for some donors at each locus, only the typed subset was used in association tests. In a later analysis, HLA-associated TCR beta chains showed more clonal expansion and lower generation probabilities than non-associated chains that were equally common.

Trimming accounts for 2 bases at V and 6 bases at J, while the number of junction bases matched to no gene is 4. The CDR3 runs 14 residues from the cysteine to the phenylalanine. The DNA shown is the 42-base CDR3, in frame from base 1. For CDR1 and CDR2, the germline V gene lists SGHTA and FQGNSA. The receptor chain draws on TRBV7-2 and TRBJ2-7; 10 nucleotides in the junction match TRBD2. The sequence was obtained from a woman aged 40-49 years in good health and CMV-seropositive. The sequenced sample was PBMCs. The nucleotide sequence is TGTGCCAGCAGCTTATCGAGCGGGGGGGGCGAGCAGTACTTC. It is translated as CASSLSSGGGEQYF.